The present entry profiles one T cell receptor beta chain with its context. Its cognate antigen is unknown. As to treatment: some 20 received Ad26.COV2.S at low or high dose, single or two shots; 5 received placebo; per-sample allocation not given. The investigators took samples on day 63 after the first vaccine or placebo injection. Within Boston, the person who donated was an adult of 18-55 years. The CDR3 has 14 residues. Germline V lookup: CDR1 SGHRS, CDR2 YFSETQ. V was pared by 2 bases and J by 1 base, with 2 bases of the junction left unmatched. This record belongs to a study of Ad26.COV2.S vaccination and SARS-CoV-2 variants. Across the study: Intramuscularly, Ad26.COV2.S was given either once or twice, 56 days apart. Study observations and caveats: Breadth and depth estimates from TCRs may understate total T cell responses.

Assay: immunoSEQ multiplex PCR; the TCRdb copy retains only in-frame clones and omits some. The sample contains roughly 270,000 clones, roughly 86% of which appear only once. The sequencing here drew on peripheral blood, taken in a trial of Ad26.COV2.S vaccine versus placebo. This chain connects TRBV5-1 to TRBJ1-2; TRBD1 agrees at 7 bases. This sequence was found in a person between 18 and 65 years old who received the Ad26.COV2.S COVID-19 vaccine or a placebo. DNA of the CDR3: TGCGCCAGCAGCTTCGGGACAGATAACTATGGCTACACCTTC. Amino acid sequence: CASSFGTDNYGYTF.